The 2 T cell receptor beta chains listed next were all sequenced from one sample in a study of PD-1 blockade in classical Hodgkin lymphoma. Using immunoSEQ multiplex PCR, the repertoire was profiled, and TCRdb retains in-frame clones only, with some absent. The sample shows approximately 26,000 clones, over 75% of them seen only once. The time point denotes: cycle 4 day 1 (C4D1), after around six weeks of nivolumab. Patients all relapsed after autologous stem cell transplantation, and there was variation in brentuximab vedotin exposure. The sequenced sample was peripheral blood mononuclear cells (PBMCs), obtained before the fourth cycle of nivolumab. These receptors originate from a human donor with classical Hodgkin lymphoma.

The chain combines TRBV7-2 with TRBJ2-7, with 8 bases lining up with TRBD2. The V gene's germline CDR1 is SGHTA and CDR2 FQGNSA. The V and J ends lost 8 bases and 1 base, in that order; junction bases with no gene match: 4. This CDR3 region has 13 residues. CDR3 amino acids: CASREGRSYEQYF. The CDR3 DNA follows: TGTGCCAGCCGGGAGGGCCGTTCCTACGAGCAGTACTTC.

Points on this clone: This CDR3 is also generated by other DNA sequences in the sample. The V gene is TRBV5-1, the J gene TRBJ2-1; D may be TRBD2 (5 bases). The CDR3 spans 13 residues. V lost 0 bases, J lost 10 bases, and 11 bases lay in between. CDR1 and CDR2 from the germline V gene are SGHRS and YFSETQ. The CDR3 protein is CASSLGPGGEQFF. The DNA for the CDR3 is TGCGCCAGCAGCTTGGGACCGGGCGGGGAGCAGTTCTTC.